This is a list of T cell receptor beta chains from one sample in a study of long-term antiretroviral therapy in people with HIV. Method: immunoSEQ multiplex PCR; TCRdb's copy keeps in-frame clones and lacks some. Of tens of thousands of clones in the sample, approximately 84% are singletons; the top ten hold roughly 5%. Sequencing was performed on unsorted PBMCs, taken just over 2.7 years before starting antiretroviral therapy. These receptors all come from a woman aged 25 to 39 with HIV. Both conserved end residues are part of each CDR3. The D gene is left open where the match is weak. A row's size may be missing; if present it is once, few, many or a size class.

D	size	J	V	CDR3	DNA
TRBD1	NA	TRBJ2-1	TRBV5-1	CASSSRQGSYNEQFF	TGCGCCAGCAGTAGTCGACAGGGATCCTACAATGAGCAGTTCTTC
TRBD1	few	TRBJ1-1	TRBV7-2	CASSRRHRGTEAFF	TGTGCCAGCAGCCGACGCCACAGGGGTACTGAAGCTTTCTTT
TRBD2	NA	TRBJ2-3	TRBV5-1	CASSISGGASTDTQYF	TGCGCCAGCAGCATTAGCGGGGGGGCGAGCACAGATACGCAGTATTTT
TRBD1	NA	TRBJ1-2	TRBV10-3	CAISEIQGHGYTF	TGTGCCATCAGTGAAATACAGGGGCATGGCTACACCTTC
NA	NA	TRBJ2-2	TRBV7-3	CASSLKRVENTGELFF	TGTGCCAGCAGCTTAAAGAGGGTAGAGAACACCGGGGAGCTGTTTTTT
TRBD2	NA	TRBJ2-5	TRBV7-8	CASSYGNLAGGQETQYF	TGTGCCAGCAGCTACGGAAATCTAGCGGGGGGACAAGAGACCCAGTACTTC
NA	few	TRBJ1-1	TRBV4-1	CASSQGGSNTEAFF	TGCGCCAGCAGCCAAGGAGGATCTAACACTGAAGCTTTCTTT
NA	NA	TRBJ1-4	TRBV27	CASSLSRGLNEKLFF	TGTGCCAGCAGTTTATCGCGGGGTCTGAATGAAAAACTGTTTTTT
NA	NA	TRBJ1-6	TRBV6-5	CASSYSYNSPLHF	TGTGCCAGCAGTTACTCTTATAATTCACCCCTCCACTTT
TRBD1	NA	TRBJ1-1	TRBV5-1	CASSPRQGAVAEAFF	TGCGCCAGCAGCCCCCGCCAGGGGGCGGTGGCTGAAGCTTTCTTT
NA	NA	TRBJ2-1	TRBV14	CASSQVSWGEQFF	TGTGCCAGCAGCCAAGTCTCGTGGGGTGAGCAGTTCTTC
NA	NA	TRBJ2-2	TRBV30	CACGQGGTGELFF	TGTGCCTGCGGGCAGGGGGGCACCGGGGAGCTGTTTTTT
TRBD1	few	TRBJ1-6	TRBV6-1	CASRTGTSPLHF	TGTGCCAGCAGGACAGGGACTTCACCCCTCCACTTT
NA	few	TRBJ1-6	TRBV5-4	CASSLVGPRGSPLHF	TGTGCCAGCAGCTTGGTAGGGCCCAGAGGGTCACCCCTCCACTTT
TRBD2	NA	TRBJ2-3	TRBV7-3	CASSVAGAYTDTQYF	TGTGCCAGCAGCGTAGCGGGGGCCTACACAGATACGCAGTATTTT
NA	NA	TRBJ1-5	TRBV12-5	CASRGPGFSNQPQHF	TGTGCTAGTCGGGGACCGGGCTTTAGCAATCAGCCCCAGCATTTT
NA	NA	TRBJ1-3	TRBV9	CASSDPKGSGGNTIYF	TGTGCCAGCAGCGACCCAAAGGGGTCGGGTGGAAACACCATATATTTT